Listed below are T cell receptor beta chains from one sample, sequenced in a study of cytomegalovirus exposure and HLA in healthy donors. Libraries were prepared by immunoSEQ multiplex PCR; TCRdb keeps only in-frame clonotypes and omits some of them. Counted here are more than 90,000 clones, roughly 77% occurring once; the ten biggest clones make up approximately 5%. Source material: PBMCs. Receptor source: a man over 45 in good health and CMV-seropositive. Both conserved end residues are part of each CDR3. Each record gives: clone size, V gene, D gene, J gene, CDR3 DNA, CDR3 protein. The D gene is left open where the match is weak. Clone size appears in some rows only: once, few, many, or a class for an expanded clone.

abundance: .
v_gene: TRBV7-2
d_gene: TRBD1
j_gene: TRBJ2-2
CDR3nt: TGTGCCAGCAGCTCAGGACAGGGGGGAGGGGCCGGGGAGCTGTTTTTT
CDR3aa: CASSSGQGGGAGELFF

abundance: .
v_gene: TRBV5-4
d_gene: TRBD1
j_gene: TRBJ1-1
CDR3nt: TGTGCCAGCAGCCCTGGACAGGGTAAGGACACTGAAGCTTTCTTT
CDR3aa: CASSPGQGKDTEAFF

abundance: .
v_gene: TRBV27
d_gene: TRBD1
j_gene: TRBJ1-5
CDR3nt: TGTGCCAGCAGTTCAGAGACAGGGGGCCCCCGAGATCAGCCCCAGCATTTT
CDR3aa: CASSSETGGPRDQPQHF

abundance: once
v_gene: TRBV10-1
d_gene: TRBD1
j_gene: TRBJ1-2
CDR3nt: TGCGCCAGCAGCCCGGGACAGGGGAACTATGGCTACACCTTC
CDR3aa: CASSPGQGNYGYTF

abundance: .
v_gene: TRBV2
d_gene: TRBD1
j_gene: TRBJ1-4
CDR3nt: TGTGCCAGCAAGGGACAGGGCAGGGAAAAACTGTTTTTT
CDR3aa: CASKGQGREKLFF

abundance: once
v_gene: TRBV15
d_gene: TRBD1
j_gene: TRBJ2-2
CDR3nt: TGTGCCACCAGCAGAGGGGGACAGGGGGGAACCGGGGAGCTGTTTTTT
CDR3aa: CATSRGGQGGTGELFF

abundance: .
v_gene: TRBV15
d_gene: .
j_gene: TRBJ1-1
CDR3nt: TGTGCCACCAGCAGAAGTACAGGGTCAGGGAACACTGAAGCTTTCTTT
CDR3aa: CATSRSTGSGNTEAFF

abundance: .
v_gene: TRBV6-4
d_gene: TRBD1
j_gene: TRBJ2-6
CDR3nt: TGTGCCAGCAGTCCGGGACAGGGGGCGACTGGGGCCAACGTCCTGACTTTC
CDR3aa: CASSPGQGATGANVLTF

abundance: .
v_gene: TRBV5-4
d_gene: TRBD2
j_gene: TRBJ2-3
CDR3nt: TGTGCCAGCAGTTCCCGACTAGCGGGGGTATCAGATACGCAGTATTTT
CDR3aa: CASSSRLAGVSDTQYF

abundance: .
v_gene: TRBV4-1
d_gene: TRBD1
j_gene: TRBJ2-2
CDR3nt: TGCGCCAGCAGCCAATTTGCGGGACAGGCGGGCACCGGGGAGCTGTTTTTT
CDR3aa: CASSQFAGQAGTGELFF

abundance: .
v_gene: TRBV5-8
d_gene: .
j_gene: TRBJ1-6
CDR3nt: TGTGCCAGCAGCTTGGCGAAGGGAGGGTCACCCCTCCACTTT
CDR3aa: CASSLAKGGSPLHF

abundance: .
v_gene: TRBV27
d_gene: .
j_gene: TRBJ1-6
CDR3nt: TGTGCCAGCAGGCAGGGTACAGGGAGTAATTCACCCCTCCACTTT
CDR3aa: CASRQGTGSNSPLHF

abundance: few
v_gene: TRBV29-1
d_gene: .
j_gene: TRBJ2-3
CDR3nt: TGCAGCGTTCTACGGGGGTCAACAGATACGCAGTATTTT
CDR3aa: CSVLRGSTDTQYF

abundance: once
v_gene: TRBV5-8
d_gene: .
j_gene: TRBJ1-1
CDR3nt: TGTGCCAGCAGCCCTATCTACAGGGTGGAGGCTTTCTTT
CDR3aa: CASSPIYRVEAFF

abundance: .
v_gene: TRBV30
d_gene: TRBD2
j_gene: TRBJ2-4
CDR3nt: TGTGCCTGGGCAACGGGACTAGCGAAAAACATTCAGTACTTC
CDR3aa: CAWATGLAKNIQYF

abundance: .
v_gene: TRBV7-8
d_gene: .
j_gene: TRBJ1-2
CDR3nt: TGTGCCAGCAGCTCAAGACTCCAGGGATCTAACTATGGCTACACCTTC
CDR3aa: CASSSRLQGSNYGYTF